This TCR beta chain appears in the sequencing data of a study of T cells in localized non-small cell lung cancer. Germline assignment: CDR1 KGHSH and CDR2 LQKENI. Between the trimmed V and J ends, which lost 2 bases and 6 bases, there was a span of 17 bases. The CDR3 covers 16 residues. The table came from immunoSEQ multiplex PCR; TCRdb's copy has only in-frame clones and leaves some out. The sample has 30,000 or so clones, roughly nine tenths seen once. The TCR was taken from a woman aged 35-75 years with stage I lung adenocarcinoma. The sample consisted of peripheral blood, taken before any cancer treatment. The chain uses TRBV18 and TRBJ1-5, with a possible D match to TRBD1 (5 bases). In DNA form, the CDR3 reads TGTGCCAGCTCACCAGGGCCCAGGGCAGCAGGTCAGCCCCAGCATTTT. As protein: CASSPGPRAAGQPQHF.